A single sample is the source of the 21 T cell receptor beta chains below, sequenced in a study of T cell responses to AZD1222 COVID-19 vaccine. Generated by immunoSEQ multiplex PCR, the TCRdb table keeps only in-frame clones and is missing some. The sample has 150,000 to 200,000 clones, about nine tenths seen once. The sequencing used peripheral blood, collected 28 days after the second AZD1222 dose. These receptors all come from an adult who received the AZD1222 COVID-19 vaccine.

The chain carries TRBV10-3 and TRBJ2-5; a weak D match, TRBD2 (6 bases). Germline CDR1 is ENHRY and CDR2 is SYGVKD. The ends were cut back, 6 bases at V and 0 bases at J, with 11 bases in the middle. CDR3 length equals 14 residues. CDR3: CAIRGGADQETQYF. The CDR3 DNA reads TGTGCCATCAGGGGGGGTGCAGACCAAGAGACCCAGTACTTC.

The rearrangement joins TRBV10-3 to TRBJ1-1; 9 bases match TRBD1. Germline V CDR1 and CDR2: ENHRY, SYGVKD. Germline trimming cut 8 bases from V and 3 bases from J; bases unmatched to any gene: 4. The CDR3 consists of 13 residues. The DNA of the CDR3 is TGTGCCATCGAGGGACAGGGCCACACTGAAGCTTTCTTT. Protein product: CAIEGQGHTEAFF.

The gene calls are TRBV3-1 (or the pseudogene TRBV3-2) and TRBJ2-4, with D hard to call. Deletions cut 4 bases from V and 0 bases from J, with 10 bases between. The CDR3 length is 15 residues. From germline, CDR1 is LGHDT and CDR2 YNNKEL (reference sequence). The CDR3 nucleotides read TGTGCCAGCAGCCCGATCAGAGGAGCCAAAAACATTCAGTACTTC. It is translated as CASSPIRGAKNIQYF.

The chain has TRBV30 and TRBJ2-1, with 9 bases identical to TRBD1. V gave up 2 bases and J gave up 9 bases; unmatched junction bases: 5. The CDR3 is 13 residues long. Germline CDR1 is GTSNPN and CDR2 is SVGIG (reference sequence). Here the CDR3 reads CAWSSQGAGEQFF. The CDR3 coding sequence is TGTGCCTGGAGTTCACAGGGGGCAGGTGAGCAGTTCTTC.

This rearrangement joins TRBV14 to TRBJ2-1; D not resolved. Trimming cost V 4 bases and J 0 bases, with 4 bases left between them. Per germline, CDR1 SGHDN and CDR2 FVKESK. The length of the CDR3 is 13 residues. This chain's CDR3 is CASSRSSYNEQFF. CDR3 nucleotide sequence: TGTGCCAGCAGCCGAAGCTCCTACAATGAGCAGTTCTTC.

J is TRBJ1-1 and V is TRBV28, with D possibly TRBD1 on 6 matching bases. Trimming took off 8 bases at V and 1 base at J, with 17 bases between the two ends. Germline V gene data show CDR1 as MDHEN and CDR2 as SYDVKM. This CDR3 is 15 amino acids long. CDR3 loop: CASHLPAQGNTEAFF. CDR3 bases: TGTGCCAGCCATCTCCCCGCACAGGGGAACACTGAAGCTTTCTTT.

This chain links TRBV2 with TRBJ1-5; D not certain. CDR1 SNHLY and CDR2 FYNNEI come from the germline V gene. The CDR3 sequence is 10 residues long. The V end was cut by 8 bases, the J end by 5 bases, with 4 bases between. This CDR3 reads CASGDQPQHF. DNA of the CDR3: TGTGCCAGCGGGGATCAGCCCCAGCATTTT. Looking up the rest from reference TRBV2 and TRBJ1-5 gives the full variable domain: EPEVTQTPSHQVTQMGQEVILRCVPISNHLYFYWYRQILGQKVEFLVSFYNNEISEKSEIFDDQFSVERPDGSNFTLKIRSTKLEDSAMYFCASGDQPQHFGDGTRLSIL.

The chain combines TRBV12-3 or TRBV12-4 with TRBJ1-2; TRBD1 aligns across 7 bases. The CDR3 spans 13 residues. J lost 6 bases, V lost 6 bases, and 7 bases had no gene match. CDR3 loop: CASRDTGEHGYTF. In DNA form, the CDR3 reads TGTGCCAGCAGGGATACAGGGGAGCATGGCTACACCTTC.

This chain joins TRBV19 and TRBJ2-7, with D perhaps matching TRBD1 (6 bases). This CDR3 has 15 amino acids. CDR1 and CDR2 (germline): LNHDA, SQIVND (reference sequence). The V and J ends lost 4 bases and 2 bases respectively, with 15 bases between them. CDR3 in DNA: TGTGCCAGTAGTACGAAGGACAGACGGACCTACGAGCAGTACTTC. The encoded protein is CASSTKDRRTYEQYF.

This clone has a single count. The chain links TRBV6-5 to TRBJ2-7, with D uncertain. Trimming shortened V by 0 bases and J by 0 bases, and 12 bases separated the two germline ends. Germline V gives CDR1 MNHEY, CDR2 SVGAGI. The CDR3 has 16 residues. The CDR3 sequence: CASSYSRQRSSYEQYF. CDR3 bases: TGTGCCAGCAGTTACTCGAGGCAGAGGAGCTCCTACGAGCAGTACTTC.

The CDR3 DNA sequence: TGCGCCAGCAGCTTGGGGAGAGCGGTCCAGCCCACAGATACGCAGTATTTT. Translation gives CASSLGRAVQPTDTQYF. This chain joins TRBV5-1 and TRBJ2-3, with D perhaps TRBD2 (5 bases). Germline lookup yields CDR1 SGHRS and CDR2 YFSETQ. Deletions cut 0 bases from V and 2 bases from J, with 16 bases between. There are 17 residues in the CDR3.

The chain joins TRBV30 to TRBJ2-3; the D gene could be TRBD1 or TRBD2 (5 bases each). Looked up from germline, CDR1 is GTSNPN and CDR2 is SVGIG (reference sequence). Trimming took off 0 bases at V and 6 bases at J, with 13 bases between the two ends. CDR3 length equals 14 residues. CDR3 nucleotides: TGTGCCTGGAGTGTTAGCGTAAGGGGTGATACGCAGTATTTT. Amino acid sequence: CAWSVSVRGDTQYF.

The CDR3 nucleotides read TGCAGTGCTAGTCCCGCCCAAAGGGTGGCCAAAAACATTCAGTACTTC. Its translation is CSASPAQRVAKNIQYF. The genes are TRBV20-1 and TRBJ2-4; D unresolved. The CDR3 runs 16 residues. The V gene lost 3 bases and the J gene lost 1 base, with 16 bases spanning the gap. Germline lookup yields CDR1 DFQATT and CDR2 SNEGSKA (reference sequence).

In DNA, the CDR3 is TGTGCCAGCGGGTTTAGCAATCAGCCCCAGCATTTT. Protein sequence: CASGFSNQPQHF. This chain connects TRBV6-5 to TRBJ1-5; D is uncertain. V dropped 8 bases and J dropped 0 bases, with 5 bases sitting between them. The V gene's germline CDR1 is MNHEY and CDR2 SVGAGI. CDR3 size: 12 residues.

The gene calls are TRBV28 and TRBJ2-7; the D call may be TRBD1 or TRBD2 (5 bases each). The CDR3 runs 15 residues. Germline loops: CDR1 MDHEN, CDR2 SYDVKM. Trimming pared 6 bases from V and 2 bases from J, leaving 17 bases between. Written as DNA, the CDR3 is TGTGCCAGCAGCCTCTCCGGGACGGAGCCCTACGAGCAGTACTTC. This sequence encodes CASSLSGTEPYEQYF.

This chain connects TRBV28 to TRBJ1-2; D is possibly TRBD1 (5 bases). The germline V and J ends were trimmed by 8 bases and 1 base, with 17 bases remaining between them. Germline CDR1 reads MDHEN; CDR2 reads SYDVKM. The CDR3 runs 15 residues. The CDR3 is CASHSGTGGNYGYTF. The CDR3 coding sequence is TGTGCCAGCCACAGCGGGACGGGGGGTAACTATGGCTACACCTTC.

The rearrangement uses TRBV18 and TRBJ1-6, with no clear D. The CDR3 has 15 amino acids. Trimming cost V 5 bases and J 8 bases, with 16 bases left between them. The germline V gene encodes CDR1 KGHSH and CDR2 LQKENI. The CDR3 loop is CASSSANSGHSPLHF. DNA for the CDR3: TGTGCCAGCTCATCCGCCAACTCTGGGCATTCACCCCTCCACTTT.

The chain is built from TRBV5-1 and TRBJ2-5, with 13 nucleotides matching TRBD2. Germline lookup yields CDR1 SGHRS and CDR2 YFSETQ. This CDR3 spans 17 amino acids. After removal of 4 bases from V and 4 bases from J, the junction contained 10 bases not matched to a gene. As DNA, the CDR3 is TGCGCCAGCAGCCTGACTAGCGGGGGGCCCCAGGGAGAGACCCAGTACTTC. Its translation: CASSLTSGGPQGETQYF.

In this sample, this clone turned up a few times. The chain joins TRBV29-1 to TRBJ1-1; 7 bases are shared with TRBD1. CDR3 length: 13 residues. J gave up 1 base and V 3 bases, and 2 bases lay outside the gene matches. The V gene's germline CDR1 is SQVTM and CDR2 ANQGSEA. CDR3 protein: CSVEGQRNTEAFF. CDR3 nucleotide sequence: TGCAGCGTTGAGGGACAGAGGAACACTGAAGCTTTCTTT.

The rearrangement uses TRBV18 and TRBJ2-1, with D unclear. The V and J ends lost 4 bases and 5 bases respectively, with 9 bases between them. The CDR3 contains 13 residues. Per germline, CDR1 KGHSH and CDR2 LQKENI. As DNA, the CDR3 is TGTGCCAGCTCACGCCTAAGCGACAATGAGCAGTTCTTC. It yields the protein CASSRLSDNEQFF.

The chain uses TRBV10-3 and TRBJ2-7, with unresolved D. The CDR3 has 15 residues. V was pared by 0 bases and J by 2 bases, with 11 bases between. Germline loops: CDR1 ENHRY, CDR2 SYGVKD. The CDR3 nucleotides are TGTGCCATCAGTGAGTCAAAGGGCCTAGCCTACGAGCAGTACTTC. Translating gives CAISESKGLAYEQYF.